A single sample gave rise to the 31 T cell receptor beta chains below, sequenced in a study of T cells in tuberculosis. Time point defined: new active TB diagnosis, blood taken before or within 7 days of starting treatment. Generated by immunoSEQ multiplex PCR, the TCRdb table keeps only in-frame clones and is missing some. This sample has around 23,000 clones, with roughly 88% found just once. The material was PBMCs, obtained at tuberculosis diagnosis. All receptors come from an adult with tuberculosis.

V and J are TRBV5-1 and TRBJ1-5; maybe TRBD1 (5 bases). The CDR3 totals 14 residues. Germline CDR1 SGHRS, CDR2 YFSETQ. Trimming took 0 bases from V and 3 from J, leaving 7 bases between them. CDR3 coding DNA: TGCGCCAGCAGCTTGGCGGGGGACAATCAGCCCCAGCATTTT. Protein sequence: CASSLAGDNQPQHF.

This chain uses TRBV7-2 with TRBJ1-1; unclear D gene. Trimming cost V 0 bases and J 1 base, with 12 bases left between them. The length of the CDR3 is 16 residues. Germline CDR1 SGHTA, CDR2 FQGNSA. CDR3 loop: CASSLARVGGNTEAFF. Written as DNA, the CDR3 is TGTGCCAGCAGCTTAGCAAGGGTCGGAGGGAACACTGAAGCTTTCTTT.

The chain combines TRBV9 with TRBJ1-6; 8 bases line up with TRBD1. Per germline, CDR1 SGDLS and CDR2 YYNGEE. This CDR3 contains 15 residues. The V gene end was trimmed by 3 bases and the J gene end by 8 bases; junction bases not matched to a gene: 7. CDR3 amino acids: CASSAYTGGDSPLHF. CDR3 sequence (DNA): TGTGCCAGCAGCGCATACACAGGGGGAGATTCACCCCTCCACTTT.

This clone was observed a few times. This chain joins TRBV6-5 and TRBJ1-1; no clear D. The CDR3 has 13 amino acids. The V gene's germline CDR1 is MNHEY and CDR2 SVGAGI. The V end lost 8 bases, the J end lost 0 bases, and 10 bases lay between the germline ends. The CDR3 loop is CASAGRMNTEAFF. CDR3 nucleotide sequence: TGTGCCAGCGCAGGCCGTATGAACACTGAAGCTTTCTTT.

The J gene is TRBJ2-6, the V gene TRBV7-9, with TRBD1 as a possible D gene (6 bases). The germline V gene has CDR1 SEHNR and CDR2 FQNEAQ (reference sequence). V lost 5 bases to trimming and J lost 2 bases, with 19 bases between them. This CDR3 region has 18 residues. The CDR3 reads CASSPDSFRRTGANVLTF. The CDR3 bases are TGTGCCAGCAGCCCGGACAGTTTTAGACGAACTGGGGCCAACGTCCTGACTTTC.

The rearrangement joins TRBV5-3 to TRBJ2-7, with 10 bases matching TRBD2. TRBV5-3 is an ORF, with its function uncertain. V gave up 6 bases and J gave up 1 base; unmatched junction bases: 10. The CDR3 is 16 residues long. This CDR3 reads CARTLTRGLASYEQYF. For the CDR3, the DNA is TGTGCCAGAACCCTCACTCGGGGACTAGCGTCCTACGAGCAGTACTTC.

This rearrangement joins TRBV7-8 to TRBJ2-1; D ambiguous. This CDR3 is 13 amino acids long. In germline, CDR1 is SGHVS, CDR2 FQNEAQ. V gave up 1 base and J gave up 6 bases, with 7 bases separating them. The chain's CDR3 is CASSLGARNEQFF. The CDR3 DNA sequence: TGTGCCAGCAGCTTAGGGGCCCGCAATGAGCAGTTCTTC.

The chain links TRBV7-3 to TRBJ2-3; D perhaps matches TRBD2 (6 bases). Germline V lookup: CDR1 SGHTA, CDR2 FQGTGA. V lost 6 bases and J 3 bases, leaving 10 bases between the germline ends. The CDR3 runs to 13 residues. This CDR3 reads CASRTEGTDTQYF. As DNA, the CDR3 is TGTGCCAGCAGAACGGAGGGGACAGATACGCAGTATTTT. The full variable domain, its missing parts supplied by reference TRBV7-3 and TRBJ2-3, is GAGVSQTPSNKVTEKGKYVELRCDPISGHTALYWYRQSLGQGPEFLIYFQGTGAADDSGLPNDRFFAVRPEGSVSTLKIQRTERGDSAVYLCASRTEGTDTQYFGPGTRLTVL.

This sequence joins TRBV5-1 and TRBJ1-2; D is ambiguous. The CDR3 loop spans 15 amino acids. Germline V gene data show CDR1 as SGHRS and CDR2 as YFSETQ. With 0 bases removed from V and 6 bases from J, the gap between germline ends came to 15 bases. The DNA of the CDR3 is TGCGCCAGCAGCTTGGCCAACGGGGTTCGGGATGGCTACACCTTC. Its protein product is CASSLANGVRDGYTF.

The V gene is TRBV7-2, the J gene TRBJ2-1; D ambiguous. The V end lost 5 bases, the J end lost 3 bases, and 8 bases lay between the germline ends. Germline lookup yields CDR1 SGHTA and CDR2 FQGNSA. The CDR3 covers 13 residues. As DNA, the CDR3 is TGTGCCAGCAGCCCAACTAACTACAATGAGCAGTTCTTC. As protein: CASSPTNYNEQFF. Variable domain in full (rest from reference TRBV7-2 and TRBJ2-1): GAGVSQSPSNKVTEKGKDVELRCDPISGHTALYWYRQSLGQGLEFLIYFQGNSAPDKSGLPSDRFSAERTGGSVSTLTIQRTQQEDSAVYLCASSPTNYNEQFFGPGTRLTVL.

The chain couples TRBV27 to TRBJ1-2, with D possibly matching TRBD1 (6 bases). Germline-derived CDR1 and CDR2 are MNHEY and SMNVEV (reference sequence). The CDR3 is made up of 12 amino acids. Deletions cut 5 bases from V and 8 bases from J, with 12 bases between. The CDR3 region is CASSTGLGGYTF. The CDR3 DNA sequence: TGTGCCAGCAGTACAGGGCTAGGAGGCTACACCTTC.

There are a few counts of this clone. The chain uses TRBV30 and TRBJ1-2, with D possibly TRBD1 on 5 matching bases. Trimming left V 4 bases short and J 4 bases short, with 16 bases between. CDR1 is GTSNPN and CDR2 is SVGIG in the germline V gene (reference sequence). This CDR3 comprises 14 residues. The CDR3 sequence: CAWTTQGVSYGYTF. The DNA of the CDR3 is TGTGCCTGGACCACCCAAGGGGTGAGCTATGGCTACACCTTC.

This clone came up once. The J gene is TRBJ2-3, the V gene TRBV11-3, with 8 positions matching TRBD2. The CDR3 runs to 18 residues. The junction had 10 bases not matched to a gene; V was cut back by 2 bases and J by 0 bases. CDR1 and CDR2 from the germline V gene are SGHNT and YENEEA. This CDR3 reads CASSLRPAGARSTDTQYF. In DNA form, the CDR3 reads TGTGCCAGCAGCTTACGGCCAGCGGGGGCCAGGAGCACAGATACGCAGTATTTT. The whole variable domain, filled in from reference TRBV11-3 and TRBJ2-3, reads EAGVVQSPRYKIIEKKQPVAFWCNPISGHNTLYWYLQNLGQGPELLIRYENEEAVDDSQLPKDRFSAERLKGVDSTLKIQPAELGDSAVYLCASSLRPAGARSTDTQYFGPGTRLTVL.

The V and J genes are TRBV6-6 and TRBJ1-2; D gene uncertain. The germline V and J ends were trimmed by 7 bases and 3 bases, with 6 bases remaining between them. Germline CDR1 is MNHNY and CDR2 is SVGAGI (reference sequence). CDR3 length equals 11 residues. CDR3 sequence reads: CASKRDYGYTF. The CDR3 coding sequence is TGTGCCAGCAAGAGGGACTATGGCTACACCTTC.

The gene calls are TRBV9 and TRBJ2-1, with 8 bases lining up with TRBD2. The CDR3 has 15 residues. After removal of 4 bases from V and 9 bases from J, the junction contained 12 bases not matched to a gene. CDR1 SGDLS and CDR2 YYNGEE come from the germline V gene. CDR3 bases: TGTGCCAGCAGCTTAGGACTAGCCGAATCGAGTGAGCAGTTCTTC. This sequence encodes CASSLGLAESSEQFF.

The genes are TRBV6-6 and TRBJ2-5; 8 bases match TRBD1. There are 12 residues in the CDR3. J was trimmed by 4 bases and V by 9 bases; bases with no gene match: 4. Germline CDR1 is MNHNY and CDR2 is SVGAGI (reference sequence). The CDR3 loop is CASAGGVETQYF. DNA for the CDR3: TGTGCCAGTGCAGGGGGCGTAGAGACCCAGTACTTC.

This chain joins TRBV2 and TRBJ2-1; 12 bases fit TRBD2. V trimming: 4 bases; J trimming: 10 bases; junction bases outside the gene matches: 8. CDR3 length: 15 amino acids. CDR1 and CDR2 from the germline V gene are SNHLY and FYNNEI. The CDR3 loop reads CASSVASGGALEQFF. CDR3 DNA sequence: TGTGCCAGCAGTGTAGCTAGCGGGGGGGCTTTGGAGCAGTTCTTC.

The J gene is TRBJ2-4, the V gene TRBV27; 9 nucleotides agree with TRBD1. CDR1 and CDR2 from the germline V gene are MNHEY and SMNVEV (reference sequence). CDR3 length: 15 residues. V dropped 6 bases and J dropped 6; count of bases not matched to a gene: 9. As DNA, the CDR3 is TGTGCCAGCAGCTCCCCGGGGACAGGGACAAACATTCAGTACTTC. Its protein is CASSSPGTGTNIQYF.

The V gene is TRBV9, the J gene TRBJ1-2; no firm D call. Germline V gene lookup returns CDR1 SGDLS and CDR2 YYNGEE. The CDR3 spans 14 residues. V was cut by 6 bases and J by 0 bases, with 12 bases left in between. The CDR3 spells CASTTATTNYGYTF. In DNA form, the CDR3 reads TGTGCCAGCACCACCGCCACTACTAACTATGGCTACACCTTC.

CDR3 protein: CSVRAGGKGEKLFF. As DNA, the CDR3 is TGCAGCGTTAGGGCCGGGGGGAAGGGTGAAAAACTGTTTTTT. The chain carries TRBV29-1 and TRBJ1-4; TRBD1 might be the D (5 bases). CDR3 length equals 14 residues. The V end lost 5 bases, the J end lost 7 bases, and 17 bases lay between the germline ends. CDR1 and CDR2 from the germline V gene are SQVTM and ANQGSEA. Combining the CDR3 with reference TRBV29-1 and TRBJ1-4 gives the whole variable domain SAVISQKPSRDICQRGTSLTIQCQVDSQVTMMFWYRQQPGQSLTLIATANQGSEATYESGFVIDKFPISRPNLTFSTLTVSNMSPEDSSIYLCSVRAGGKGEKLFFGSGTQLSVL.

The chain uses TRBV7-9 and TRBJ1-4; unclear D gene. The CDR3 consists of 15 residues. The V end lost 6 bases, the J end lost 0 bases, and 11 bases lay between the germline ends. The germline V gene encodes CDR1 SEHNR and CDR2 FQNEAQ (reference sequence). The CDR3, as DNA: TGTGCCAGCAGGAGCAGGCTGGCAACTAATGAAAAACTGTTTTTT. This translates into CASRSRLATNEKLFF. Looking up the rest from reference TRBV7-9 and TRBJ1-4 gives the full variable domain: DTGVSQNPRHKITKRGQNVTFRCDPISEHNRLYWYRQTLGQGPEFLTYFQNEAQLEKSRLLSDRFSAERPKGSFSTLEIQRTEQGDSAMYLCASRSRLATNEKLFFGSGTQLSVL.

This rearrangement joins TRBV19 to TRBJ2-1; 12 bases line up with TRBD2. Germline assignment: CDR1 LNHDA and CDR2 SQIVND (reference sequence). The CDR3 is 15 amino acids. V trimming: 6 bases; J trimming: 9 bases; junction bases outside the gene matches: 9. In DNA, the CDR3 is TGTGCCAGTAGATCTAGCGGGGGGGCCGAAAGTGAGCAGTTCTTC. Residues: CASRSSGGAESEQFF. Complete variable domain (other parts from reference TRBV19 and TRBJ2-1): DGGITQSPKYLFRKEGQNVTLSCEQNLNHDAMYWYRQDPGQGLRLIYYSQIVNDFQKGDIAEGYSVSREKKESFPLTVTSAQKNPTAFYLCASRSSGGAESEQFFGPGTRLTVL.

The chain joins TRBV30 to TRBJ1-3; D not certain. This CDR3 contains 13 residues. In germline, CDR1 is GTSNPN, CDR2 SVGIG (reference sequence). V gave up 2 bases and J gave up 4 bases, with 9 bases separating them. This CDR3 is CAWSSTPGNTIYF. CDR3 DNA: TGTGCCTGGAGTTCAACACCGGGAAACACCATATATTTT.

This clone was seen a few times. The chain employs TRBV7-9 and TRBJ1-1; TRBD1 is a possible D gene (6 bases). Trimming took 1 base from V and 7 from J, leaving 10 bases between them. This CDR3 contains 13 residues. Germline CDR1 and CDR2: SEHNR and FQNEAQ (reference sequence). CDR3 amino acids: CASSLGEGVEAFF. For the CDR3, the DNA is TGTGCCAGCAGCTTAGGGGAGGGGGTTGAAGCTTTCTTT.

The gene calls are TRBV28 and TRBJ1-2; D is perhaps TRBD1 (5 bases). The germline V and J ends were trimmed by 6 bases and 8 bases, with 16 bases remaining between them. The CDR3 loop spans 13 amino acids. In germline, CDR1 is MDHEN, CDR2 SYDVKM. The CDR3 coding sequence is TGTGCCAGCAGCCCGCAGGGAACCAGCGGCTACACCTTC. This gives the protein CASSPQGTSGYTF.

As DNA, the CDR3 is TGTGCCAGCAGCGAGGTTGGGACAGGGGGCTACGAGCAGTACTTC. Translation: CASSEVGTGGYEQYF. This sequence joins TRBV9 and TRBJ2-7; 11 bases agree with TRBD1. V shed 3 bases, J shed 3 bases, and the junction held 5 bases outside the gene matches. Germline V CDR1 and CDR2: SGDLS, YYNGEE. This CDR3 spans 15 amino acids.

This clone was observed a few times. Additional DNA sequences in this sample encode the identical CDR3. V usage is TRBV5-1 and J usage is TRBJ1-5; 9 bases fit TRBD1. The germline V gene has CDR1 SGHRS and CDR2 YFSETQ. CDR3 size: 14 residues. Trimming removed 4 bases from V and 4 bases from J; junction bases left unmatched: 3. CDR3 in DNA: TGCGCCAGCAGCCTAGGGACAGGGAATCAGCCCCAGCATTTT. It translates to CASSLGTGNQPQHF.

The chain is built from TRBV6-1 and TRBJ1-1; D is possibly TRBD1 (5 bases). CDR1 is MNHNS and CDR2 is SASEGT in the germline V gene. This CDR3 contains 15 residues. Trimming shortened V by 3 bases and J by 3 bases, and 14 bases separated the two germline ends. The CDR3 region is CASSDSLEGHTEAFF. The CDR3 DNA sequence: TGTGCCAGCAGTGATTCTCTGGAGGGGCACACTGAAGCTTTCTTT.

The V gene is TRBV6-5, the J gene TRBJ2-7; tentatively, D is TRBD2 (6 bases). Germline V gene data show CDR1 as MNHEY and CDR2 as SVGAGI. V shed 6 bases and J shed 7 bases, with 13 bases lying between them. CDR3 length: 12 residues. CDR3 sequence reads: CASSASGREQYF. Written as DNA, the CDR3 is TGTGCCAGCAGCGCCAGTGGGAGGGAGCAGTACTTC.

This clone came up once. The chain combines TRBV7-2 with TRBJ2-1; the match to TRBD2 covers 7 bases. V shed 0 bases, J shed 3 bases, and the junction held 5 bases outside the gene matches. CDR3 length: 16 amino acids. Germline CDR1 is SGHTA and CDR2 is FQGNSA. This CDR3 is CASSLAPSGYYNEQFF. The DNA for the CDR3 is TGTGCCAGCAGCTTAGCGCCTAGCGGCTACTACAATGAGCAGTTCTTC.

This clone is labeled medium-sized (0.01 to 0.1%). The CDR3 sequence is CASSRGEDVTQYF. For the CDR3, the DNA is TGTGCCAGCAGTCGCGGGGAAGACGTGACCCAGTACTTC. This sequence joins TRBV13 and TRBJ2-5; D is possibly TRBD2 (6 bases). The CDR3 is 13 amino acids. The V end lost 6 bases, the J end lost 7 bases, and 15 bases lay between the germline ends. Looked up from germline, CDR1 is PRHDT and CDR2 is FYEKMQ (reference sequence). Based on the CDR3 plus reference TRBV13 and TRBJ2-5, the full variable domain is AAGVIQSPRHLIKEKRETATLKCYPIPRHDTVYWYQQGPGQDPQFLISFYEKMQSDKGSIPDRFSAQQFSDYHSELNMSSLELGDSALYFCASSRGEDVTQYFGPGTRLLVL.